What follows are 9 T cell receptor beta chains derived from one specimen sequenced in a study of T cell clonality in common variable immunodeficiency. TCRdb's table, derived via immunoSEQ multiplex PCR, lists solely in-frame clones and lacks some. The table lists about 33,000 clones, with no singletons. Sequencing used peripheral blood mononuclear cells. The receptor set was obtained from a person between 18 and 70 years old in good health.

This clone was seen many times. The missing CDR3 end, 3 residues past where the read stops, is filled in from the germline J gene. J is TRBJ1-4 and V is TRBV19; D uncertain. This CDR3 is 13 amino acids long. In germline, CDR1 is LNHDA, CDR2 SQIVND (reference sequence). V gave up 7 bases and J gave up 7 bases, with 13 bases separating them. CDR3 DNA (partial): TGTGCCAGTATGCGCGTGCCGCGTGAAAAA. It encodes CASMRVPREK. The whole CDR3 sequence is CASMRVPREKLFF. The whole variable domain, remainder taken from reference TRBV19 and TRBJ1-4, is DGGITQSPKYLFRKEGQNVTLSCEQNLNHDAMYWYRQDPGQGLRLIYYSQIVNDFQKGDIAEGYSVSREKKESFPLTVTSAQKNPTAFYLCASMRVPREKLFFGSGTQLSVL.

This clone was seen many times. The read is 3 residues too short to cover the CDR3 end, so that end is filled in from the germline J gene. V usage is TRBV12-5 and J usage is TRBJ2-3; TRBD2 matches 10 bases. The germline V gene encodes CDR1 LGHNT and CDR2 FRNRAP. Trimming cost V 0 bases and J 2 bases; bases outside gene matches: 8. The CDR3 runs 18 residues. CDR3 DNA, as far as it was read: TGTGCTAGTGGTTTGGTAAGGAGCGGGAGGGCGTCCACAGATACG. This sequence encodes CASGLVRSGRASTDT. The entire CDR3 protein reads CASGLVRSGRASTDTQYF.

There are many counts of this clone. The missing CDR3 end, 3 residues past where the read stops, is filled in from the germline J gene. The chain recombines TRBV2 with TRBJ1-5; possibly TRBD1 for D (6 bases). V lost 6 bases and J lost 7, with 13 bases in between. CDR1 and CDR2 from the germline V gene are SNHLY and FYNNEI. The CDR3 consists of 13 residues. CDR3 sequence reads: CASSIGTLQPQHF. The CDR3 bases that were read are TGTGCCAGCAGCATCGGGACATTGCAGCCC.

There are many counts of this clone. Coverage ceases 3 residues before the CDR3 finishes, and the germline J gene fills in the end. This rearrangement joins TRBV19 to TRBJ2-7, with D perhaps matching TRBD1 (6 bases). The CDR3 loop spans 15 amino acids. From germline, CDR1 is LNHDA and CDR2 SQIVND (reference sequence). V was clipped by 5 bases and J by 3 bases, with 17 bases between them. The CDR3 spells CASSPSAGASYEQYF. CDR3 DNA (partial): TGTGCCAGTAGTCCAAGCGCAGGGGCCAGCTACGAG.

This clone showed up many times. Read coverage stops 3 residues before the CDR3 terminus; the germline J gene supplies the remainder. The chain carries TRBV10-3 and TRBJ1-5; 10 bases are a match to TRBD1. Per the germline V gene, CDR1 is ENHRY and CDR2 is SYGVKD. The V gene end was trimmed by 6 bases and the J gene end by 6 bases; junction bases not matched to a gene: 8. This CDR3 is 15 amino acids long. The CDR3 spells CAIRGETGGIQPQHF. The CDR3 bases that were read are TGTGCCATCAGGGGAGAGACAGGGGGCATTCAGCCC.

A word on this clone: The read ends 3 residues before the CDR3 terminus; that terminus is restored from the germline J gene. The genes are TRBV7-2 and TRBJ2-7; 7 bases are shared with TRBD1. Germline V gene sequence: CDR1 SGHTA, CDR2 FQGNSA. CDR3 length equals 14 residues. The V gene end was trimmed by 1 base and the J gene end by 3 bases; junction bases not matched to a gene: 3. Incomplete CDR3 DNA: TGTGCCAGCAGCTTAGTTACAGGGGTCTACGAG. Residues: CASSLVTGVYE. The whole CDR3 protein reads CASSLVTGVYEQYF.

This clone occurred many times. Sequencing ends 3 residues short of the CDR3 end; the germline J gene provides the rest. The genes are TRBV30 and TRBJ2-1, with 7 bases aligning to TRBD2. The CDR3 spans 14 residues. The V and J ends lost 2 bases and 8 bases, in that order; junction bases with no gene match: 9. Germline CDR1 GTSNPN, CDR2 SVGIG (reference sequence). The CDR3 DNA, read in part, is TGTGCCTGGAGTTTGGGCGGGAGTGGCGATGAG. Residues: CAWSLGGSGDE. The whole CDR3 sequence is CAWSLGGSGDEQFF.

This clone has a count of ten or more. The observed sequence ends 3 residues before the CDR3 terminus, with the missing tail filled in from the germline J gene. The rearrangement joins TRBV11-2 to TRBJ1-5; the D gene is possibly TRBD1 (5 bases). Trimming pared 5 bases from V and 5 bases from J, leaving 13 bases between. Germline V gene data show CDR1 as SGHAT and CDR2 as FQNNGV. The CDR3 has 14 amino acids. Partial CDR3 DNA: TGTGCCAGCAGCCGGGACTCCTACTATCAGCCC. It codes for CASSRDSYYQP. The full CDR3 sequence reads CASSRDSYYQPQHF.

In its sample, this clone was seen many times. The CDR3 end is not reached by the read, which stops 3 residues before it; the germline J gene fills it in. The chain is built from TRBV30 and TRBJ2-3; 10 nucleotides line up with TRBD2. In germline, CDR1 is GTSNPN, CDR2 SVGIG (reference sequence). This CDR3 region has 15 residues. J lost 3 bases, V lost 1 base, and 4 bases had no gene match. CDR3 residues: CAWSALAGVTDTQYF. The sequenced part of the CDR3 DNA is TGTGCCTGGAGTGCGCTAGCGGGAGTAACAGATACG.